The sequence of this TCR beta chain was determined in a study of blood T cell repertoires in COVID-19. Study context: Acute-phase and convalescent COVID-19 samples originated in the United States, Italy and Spain. In each case, the material was cDNA or gDNA derived from T cells, B-cell-depleted T cells, or PBMCs.

Germline V gene lookup returns CDR1 LNHNV and CDR2 YYDKDF (reference sequence). V lost 1 base to trimming and J lost 4 bases; unmatched junction nucleotides: 6. The CDR3 is made up of 17 amino acids. This clone was detected only once. Per the study methods: Estimated nucleated cell counts came from reference gene primer amplification. Only in-frame clones appear in the TCRdb table, and some are missing; sequencing was by immunoSEQ multiplex PCR. V, J and clone size are taken as reported in that table, and D and trimming were inferred from the DNA itself. This sample has 190,000 or so clones, with around 90% found just once.

The chain uses TRBV15 and TRBJ2-3, with TRBD2 identical over 12 bases. This clonotype was obtained from a middle-aged man with acute or convalescent COVID-19. The source material was peripheral blood. CDR3 protein: CATSRATTSGGPDTQYF. CDR3 coding DNA: TGTGCCACCAGCAGAGCGACGACTAGCGGGGGACCAGATACGCAGTATTTT.